The next 18 T cell receptor beta chains were all read from a single sample in a study of T cells after yellow fever vaccination. TCRdb passed the 5' RACE reads through MiXCR, listing each CDR3 protein once. The table shows approximately 300,000 distinct CDR3 sequences, with around 13% occurring only once. This specimen consisted of CD4+ T cells sorted from PBMCs, obtained 45 days after the yellow fever booster vaccination. Receptor source: a young man who received the YFV17D yellow fever vaccine.

CDR3 nucleotides: TGTGCCAGCAGCTTACTCGGGAGAACCTACGAGCAGTACTTC. Protein sequence: CASSLLGRTYEQYF. The genes are TRBV7-6 and TRBJ2-7; weak D call: TRBD2 (6 bases). CDR3 length: 14 residues. Per germline, CDR1 SGHVS and CDR2 FNYEAQ. The V end lost 2 bases, the J end lost 2 bases, and 10 bases lay between the germline ends.

This sequence joins TRBV9 and TRBJ2-7; 10 bases map to TRBD1. Germline V gene sequence: CDR1 SGDLS, CDR2 YYNGEE. This CDR3 is built from 13 residues. The ends lost 4 bases at V and 10 bases at J; junction bases unmatched: 8. In DNA form, the CDR3 reads TGTGCCAGCAGCACTTCGGACAGGGGGGGACAGTACTTC. Encoded protein: CASSTSDRGGQYF.

Only a few counts were recorded for this clonotype. The chain combines TRBV25-1 with TRBJ1-1; D call uncertain. With 4 bases removed from V and 1 base from J, the gap between germline ends came to 7 bases. The CDR3 sequence is 13 residues long. Germline loops: CDR1 MGHDK, CDR2 SYGVNS. The CDR3 DNA follows: TGTGCCAGCAGTGTGACGGAGAACACTGAAGCTTTCTTT. This translates into CASSVTENTEAFF.

This chain joins TRBV28 and TRBJ2-5; 9 bases match TRBD2. Germline CDR1 is MDHEN and CDR2 is SYDVKM. Trimming cost V 3 bases and J 4 bases; bases outside gene matches: 9. The CDR3 has 16 residues. CDR3 region: CASSFLGGRASETQYF. The CDR3 bases are TGTGCCAGCAGTTTTTTGGGCGGGAGGGCCTCAGAGACCCAGTACTTC.

This clonotype has just a few counts. The genes are TRBV4-2 and TRBJ2-3, with 8 nucleotides matching TRBD2. CDR1 is LGHNA and CDR2 is YNFKEQ in the germline V gene. V dropped 0 bases and J dropped 4; count of bases not matched to a gene: 12. This CDR3 has 18 residues. The CDR3 region is CASSQEAGVSGIADTQYF. CDR3 bases: TGTGCCAGCAGCCAAGAGGCGGGGGTTAGCGGGATTGCAGATACGCAGTATTTT.

This chain joins TRBV5-1 and TRBJ2-1; D uncertain. There are 12 residues in the CDR3. The germline V gene has CDR1 SGHRS and CDR2 YFSETQ. The germline V and J ends were trimmed by 4 bases and 9 bases, with 11 bases remaining between them. CDR3 bases: TGCGCCAGCAGCCATAGTTCGCGTGAGCAGTTCTTC. Encoded protein: CASSHSSREQFF.

This clonotype has a handful of counts. CDR3 amino acids: CASSQDLPLEQYF. Written as DNA, the CDR3 is TGCGCCAGCAGCCAAGATCTCCCTCTCGAGCAGTACTTC. V usage is TRBV4-3 and J usage is TRBJ2-7, with D uncertain. The CDR3 contains 13 residues. V was clipped by 0 bases and J by 6 bases, with 9 bases between them. Germline V gives CDR1 LGHNA, CDR2 YSLEER.

This clonotype has a handful of counts. The V and J genes are TRBV5-8 and TRBJ2-3; the match to TRBD2 covers 7 bases. The CDR3 is 16 amino acids. The V segment lost 0 bases and the J segment 7 bases; nucleotides outside the gene matches: 11. CDR1 and CDR2 (germline): SGHTS, YDEGEE. CDR3 DNA: TGTGCCAGCAGCTTGGCCTCGGGAGGAGCCCTAAATACGCAGTATTTT. Amino acids: CASSLASGGALNTQYF.

This clonotype was seen at least ten times. This chain links TRBV28 with TRBJ2-7; D remains unclear. Per germline, CDR1 MDHEN and CDR2 SYDVKM. Trimming removed 5 bases from V and 6 bases from J, with 11 bases in between. The CDR3 covers 12 residues. The CDR3 nucleotides are TGTGCCAGCAGTCAAGAGGTGTCCGAGCAGTACTTC. Encoded protein: CASSQEVSEQYF.

The rearrangement uses TRBV7-8 and TRBJ2-5; D is perhaps TRBD1 or TRBD2 (5 bases each). The CDR3 has 17 amino acids. Trimming shortened V by 1 base and J by 4 bases, and 19 bases separated the two germline ends. Germline lookup yields CDR1 SGHVS and CDR2 FQNEAQ. The DNA of the CDR3 is TGTGCCAGCAGCTTAGTACAAAGCTGGGGGAGTTCAGAGACCCAGTACTTC. Its protein is CASSLVQSWGSSETQYF.

This clonotype was seen repeatedly, ten times or more. V usage is TRBV4-3 and J usage is TRBJ2-5; 14 positions match TRBD2. From germline, CDR1 is LGHNA and CDR2 YSLEER. The junction had 9 bases not matched to a gene; V was cut back by 4 bases and J by 2 bases. The CDR3 covers 18 residues. The CDR3 region is CASSRRLAGGPDQETQYF. The CDR3, as DNA: TGCGCCAGCAGCCGCCGACTAGCGGGAGGGCCGGATCAAGAGACCCAGTACTTC.

In nucleotides, the CDR3 is TGTGCCAGCACCGGGACTTTATACGAGCAGTACTTC. This gives the protein CASTGTLYEQYF. V usage is TRBV12-3 or TRBV12-4 and J usage is TRBJ2-7, with TRBD2 as a possible D gene (6 bases). V was pared by 7 bases and J by 4 bases, with 11 bases between. The CDR3 length is 12 residues.

This clonotype was seen a few times. V is TRBV25-1 and J is TRBJ2-7; D is perhaps TRBD1 (6 bases). Trimming took 1 base from V and 4 from J, leaving 11 bases between them. CDR1 and CDR2 from the germline V gene are MGHDK and SYGVNS. The length of the CDR3 is 14 residues. DNA for the CDR3: TGTGCCAGCAGTGAATTGGGGGCACAGTACGAGCAGTACTTC. Translation gives CASSELGAQYEQYF.

The chain links TRBV20-1 to TRBJ2-3; D may be TRBD2 (5 bases). CDR1 is DFQATT, CDR2 SNEGSKA, per germline (reference sequence). This CDR3 is 14 amino acids long. V was pared by 6 bases and J by 2 bases, with 15 bases between. CDR3 DNA: TGCAGTGCCAAACTAGGAGTTTCCACAGATACGCAGTATTTT. It yields the protein CSAKLGVSTDTQYF.

This clonotype appeared a few times. This chain connects TRBV25-1 to TRBJ2-1; 12 positions match TRBD2. CDR1 and CDR2 (germline): MGHDK, SYGVNS. V lost 4 bases, J lost 9 bases, and 10 bases stayed unmatched. The CDR3 loop spans 16 amino acids. The CDR3 protein is CASSAPGLAGMAEQFF. The CDR3 DNA follows: TGTGCCAGCAGTGCCCCAGGACTAGCGGGAATGGCTGAGCAGTTCTTC.

The gene calls are TRBV20-1 and TRBJ2-1; no clear D. The CDR3 is made up of 14 amino acids. Germline CDR1 is DFQATT and CDR2 is SNEGSKA (reference sequence). The ends were cut back, 6 bases at V and 3 bases at J, with 15 bases in the middle. CDR3 in amino acids: CSAQSPGLYNEQFF. In nucleotides, the CDR3 is TGCAGTGCCCAGAGCCCAGGTCTCTACAATGAGCAGTTCTTC.

This clonotype occurred a few times. V usage is TRBV12-3 or TRBV12-4 and J usage is TRBJ2-7; D is unresolved. This CDR3 has 16 amino acids. The V end lost 5 bases, the J end lost 7 bases, and 24 bases lay between the germline ends. CDR3 loop: CASSPRSQRRVGEQYF. The CDR3 DNA follows: TGTGCCAGCAGTCCCCGTTCCCAGCGCAGAGTTGGAGAGCAGTACTTC.

The rearrangement uses TRBV11-1 and TRBJ2-2; TRBD2 is a possible D gene (5 bases). The CDR3 runs 13 residues. Germline lookup yields CDR1 SGHAT and CDR2 FQDESV (reference sequence). V was trimmed by 0 bases and J by 6 bases, leaving 5 bases between them. CDR3 in amino acids: CASSLARAGELFF. CDR3 DNA sequence: TGTGCCAGCAGCTTAGCGCGGGCCGGGGAGCTGTTTTTT.